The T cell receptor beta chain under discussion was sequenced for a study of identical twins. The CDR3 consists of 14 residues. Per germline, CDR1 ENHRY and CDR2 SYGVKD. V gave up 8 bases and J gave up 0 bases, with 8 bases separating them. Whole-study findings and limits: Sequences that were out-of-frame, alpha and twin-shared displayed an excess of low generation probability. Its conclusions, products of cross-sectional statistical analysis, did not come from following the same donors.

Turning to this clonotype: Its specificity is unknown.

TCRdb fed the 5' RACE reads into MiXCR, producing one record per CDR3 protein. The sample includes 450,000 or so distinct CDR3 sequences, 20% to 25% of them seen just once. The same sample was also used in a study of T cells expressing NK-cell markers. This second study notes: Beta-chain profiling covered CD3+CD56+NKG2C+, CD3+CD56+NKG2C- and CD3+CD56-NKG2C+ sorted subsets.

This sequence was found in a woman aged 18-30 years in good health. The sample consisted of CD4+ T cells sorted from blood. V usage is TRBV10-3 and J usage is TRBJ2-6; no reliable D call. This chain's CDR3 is CAIGFFSGANVLTF. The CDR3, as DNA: TGTGCCATCGGATTCTTCTCTGGGGCCAACGTCCTGACTTTC.